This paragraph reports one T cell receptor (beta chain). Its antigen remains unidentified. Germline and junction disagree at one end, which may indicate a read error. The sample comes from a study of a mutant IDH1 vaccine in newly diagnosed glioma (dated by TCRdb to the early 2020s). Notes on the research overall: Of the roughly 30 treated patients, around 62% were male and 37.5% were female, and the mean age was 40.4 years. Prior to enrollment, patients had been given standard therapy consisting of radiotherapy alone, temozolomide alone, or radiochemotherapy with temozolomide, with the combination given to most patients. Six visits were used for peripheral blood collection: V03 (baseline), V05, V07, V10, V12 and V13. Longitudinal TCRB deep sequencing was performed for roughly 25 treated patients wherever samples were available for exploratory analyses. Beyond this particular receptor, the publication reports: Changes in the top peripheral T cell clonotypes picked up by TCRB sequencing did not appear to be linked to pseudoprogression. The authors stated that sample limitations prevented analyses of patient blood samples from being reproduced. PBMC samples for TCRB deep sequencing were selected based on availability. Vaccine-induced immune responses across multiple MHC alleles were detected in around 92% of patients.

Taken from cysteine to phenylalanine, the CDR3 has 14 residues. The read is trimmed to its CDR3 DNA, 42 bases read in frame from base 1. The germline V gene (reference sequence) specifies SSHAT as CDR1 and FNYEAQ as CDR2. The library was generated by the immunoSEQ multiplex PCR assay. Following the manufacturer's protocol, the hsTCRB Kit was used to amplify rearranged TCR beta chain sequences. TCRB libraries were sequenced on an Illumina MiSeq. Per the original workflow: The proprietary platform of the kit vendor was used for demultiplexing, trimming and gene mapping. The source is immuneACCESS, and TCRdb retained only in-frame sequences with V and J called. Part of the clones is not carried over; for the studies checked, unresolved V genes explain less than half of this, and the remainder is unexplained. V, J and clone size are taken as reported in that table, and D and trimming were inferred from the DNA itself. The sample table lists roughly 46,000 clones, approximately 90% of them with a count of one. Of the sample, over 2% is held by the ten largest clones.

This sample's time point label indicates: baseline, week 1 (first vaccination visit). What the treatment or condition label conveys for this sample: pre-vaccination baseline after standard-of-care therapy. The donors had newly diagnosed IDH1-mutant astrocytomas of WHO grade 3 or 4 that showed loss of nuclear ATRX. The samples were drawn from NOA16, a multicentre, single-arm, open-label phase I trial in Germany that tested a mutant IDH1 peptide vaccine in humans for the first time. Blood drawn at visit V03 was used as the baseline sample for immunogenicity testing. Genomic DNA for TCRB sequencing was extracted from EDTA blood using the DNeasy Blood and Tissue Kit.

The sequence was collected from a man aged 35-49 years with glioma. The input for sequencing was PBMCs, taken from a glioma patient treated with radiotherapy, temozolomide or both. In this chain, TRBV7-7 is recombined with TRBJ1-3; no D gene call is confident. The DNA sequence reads TGTGCTAGCAGTCCGGACTGGTCTGGAAACACCATATATTTT. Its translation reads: CASSPDWSGNTIYF.